This T cell receptor beta chain was profiled in a study of T-cell reconstitution after alpha-beta-depleted transplantation in children. The table lists this clonotype with a few counts. The CDR3 has 16 residues. With 2 bases removed from V and 1 base from J, the gap between germline ends came to 14 bases. Germline values: CDR1 SGHRS, CDR2 YFSETQ. The TCRbeta library was prepared with unique molecular identifiers. Each CDR3 protein gets one entry after TCRdb re-called the PCR reads with MiXCR. The profile shows some 120,000 distinct CDR3 sequences, around a tenth of them singletons. The sequenced sample was PBMCs, mostly from graft donor cells, obtained 180 days after TCRalphabeta/CD19-depleted stem cell transplant. The receptor's source is a girl less than two years old who had a stem cell transplant for combined immunodeficiency, so the T cells may come from the graft donor. The chain couples TRBV5-1 to TRBJ2-3; D might be TRBD2 (5 bases). CDR3 nucleotide sequence: TGCGCCAGCAGCTTCGGGATCTACCCTGGCACAGATACGCAGTATTTT. It yields the protein CASSFGIYPGTDTQYF.